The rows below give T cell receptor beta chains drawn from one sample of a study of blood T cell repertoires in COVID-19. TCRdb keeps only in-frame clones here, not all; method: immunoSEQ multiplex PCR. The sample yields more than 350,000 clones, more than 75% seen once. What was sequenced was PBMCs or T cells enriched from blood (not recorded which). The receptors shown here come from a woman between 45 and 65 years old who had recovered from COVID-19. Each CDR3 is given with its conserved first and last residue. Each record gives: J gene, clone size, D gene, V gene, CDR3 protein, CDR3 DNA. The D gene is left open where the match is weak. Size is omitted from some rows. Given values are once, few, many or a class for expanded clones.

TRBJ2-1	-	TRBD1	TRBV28	CASLGTASNEQFF	TGTGCCAGTCTCGGGACAGCTTCCAATGAGCAGTTCTTC
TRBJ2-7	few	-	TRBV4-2	CASSQERSEQYF	TGTGCCAGCAGCCAAGAGAGGAGCGAGCAGTACTTC
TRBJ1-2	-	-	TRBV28	CASSPTGILYGYTF	TGTGCCAGCAGTCCCACCGGGATCCTCTATGGCTACACCTTC
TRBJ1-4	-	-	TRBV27	CASSPGGSRNEKLFF	TGTGCCAGCAGCCCCGGGGGGAGTCGAAATGAAAAACTGTTTTTT
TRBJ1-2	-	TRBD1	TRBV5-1	CASSLGTGVVSYGYTF	TGCGCCAGCAGCTTGGGGACAGGGGTCGTTAGCTATGGCTACACCTTC
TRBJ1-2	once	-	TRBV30	CAWMRNYGYTF	TGTGCCTGGATGCGGAACTATGGCTACACCTTC
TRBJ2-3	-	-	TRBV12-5	CASGLTLDTQYF	TGTGCTAGTGGTTTGACTCTAGATACGCAGTATTTT
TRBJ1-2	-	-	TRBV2	CASQPQGNYGYTF	TGTGCCAGCCAACCTCAGGGGAACTATGGCTACACCTTC
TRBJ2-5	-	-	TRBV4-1	CASSQEEGLLKTQYF	TGCGCCAGCAGCCAAGAGGAGGGGTTGTTGAAGACCCAGTACTTC
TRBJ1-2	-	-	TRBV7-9	CASSGRGGDYGYTF	TGTGCCAGCAGCGGGAGAGGGGGGGACTATGGCTACACCTTC
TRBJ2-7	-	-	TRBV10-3	CAISESGSGHYEQYF	TGTGCCATCAGTGAGTCAGGTAGCGGACACTACGAGCAGTACTTC
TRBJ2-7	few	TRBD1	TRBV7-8	CASSSPGQAKFYEQYF	TGTGCCAGCAGCTCCCCGGGACAGGCCAAGTTCTACGAGCAGTACTTC
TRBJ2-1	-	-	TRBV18	CASSPPGGNEQFF	TGTGCCAGCTCACCACCTGGGGGGAATGAGCAGTTCTTC
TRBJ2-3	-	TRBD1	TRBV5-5	CASSTRTGKMTDTQYF	TGTGCCAGCAGTACACGGACAGGGAAGATGACAGATACGCAGTATTTT
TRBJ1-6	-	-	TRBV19	CASSIGSLNSPLHF	TGTGCCAGTAGTATAGGTAGCCTTAATTCACCCCTCCACTTT
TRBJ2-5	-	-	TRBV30	CAWSDSVRQETQYF	TGTGCCTGGAGTGACTCAGTGCGGCAAGAGACCCAGTACTTC
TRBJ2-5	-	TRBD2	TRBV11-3	CASSLAGTIETQYF	TGTGCCAGCAGCTTAGCCGGGACTATTGAGACCCAGTACTTC
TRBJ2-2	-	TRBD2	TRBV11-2	CASSLGPSGGAGELFF	TGTGCCAGCAGCTTAGGGCCTAGCGGTGGCGCCGGGGAGCTGTTTTTT
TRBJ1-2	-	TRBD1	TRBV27	CASRTEDRVDGYTF	TGTGCCAGCAGAACCGAGGACAGGGTTGATGGCTACACCTTC
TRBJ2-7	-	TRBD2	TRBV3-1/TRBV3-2	CASSQEGLASHPYEQYF	TGTGCCAGCAGCCAAGAGGGACTAGCGAGCCACCCCTACGAGCAGTACTTC
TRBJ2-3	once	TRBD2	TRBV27	CASSLSGGSTDTQYF	TGTGCCAGCAGTTTATCGGGGGGGAGCACAGATACGCAGTATTTT
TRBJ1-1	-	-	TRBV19	CASSIGTQVKNTEAFF	TGTGCCAGTAGTATCGGGACACAAGTAAAGAACACTGAAGCTTTCTTT
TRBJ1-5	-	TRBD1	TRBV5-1	CASSRDRGGQPQHF	TGCGCCAGCAGCCGCGACAGGGGAGGCCAGCCCCAGCATTTT
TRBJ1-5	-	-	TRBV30	CAGDRGSNQPQHF	TGTGCCGGGGATAGGGGAAGCAATCAGCCCCAGCATTTT
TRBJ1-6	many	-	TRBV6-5	CASSYGSGSPLHF	TGTGCCAGCAGTTATGGGTCAGGATCACCCCTCCACTTT
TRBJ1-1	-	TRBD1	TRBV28	CASSGTGFGEAFF	TGTGCCAGCAGCGGGACAGGGTTTGGTGAAGCTTTCTTT
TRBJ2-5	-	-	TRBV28	CASSGPRLEETQYF	TGTGCCAGCAGTGGCCCCCGGCTAGAAGAGACCCAGTACTTC
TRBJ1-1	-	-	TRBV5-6	CASSFQGTFTEAFF	TGTGCCAGCAGCTTTCAGGGAACCTTCACTGAAGCTTTCTTT
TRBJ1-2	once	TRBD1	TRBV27	CASSYRGTNYGYTF	TGTGCCAGCAGTTACAGGGGTACGAACTATGGCTACACCTTC
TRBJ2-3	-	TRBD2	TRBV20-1	CSAAAGGMYF	TGCAGTGCTGCAGCGGGGGGGATGTATTTT
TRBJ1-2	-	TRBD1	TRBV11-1	CASAPGQGGYGYTF	TGTGCCAGCGCTCCGGGACAGGGGGGTTATGGCTACACCTTC
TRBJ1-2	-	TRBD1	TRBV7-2	CASSRYQGADYGYTF	TGTGCCAGCAGTCGATACCAGGGGGCGGACTATGGCTACACCTTC
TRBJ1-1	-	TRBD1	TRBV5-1	CASSIGTGFMNTEAFF	TGCGCCAGCAGCATCGGGACAGGGTTCATGAACACTGAAGCTTTCTTT
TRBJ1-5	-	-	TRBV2	CASSMALGNQPQHF	TGTGCCAGCAGTATGGCCCTTGGCAATCAGCCCCAGCATTTT
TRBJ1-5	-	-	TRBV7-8	CASSLPPGPLSNQPQHF	TGTGCCAGCAGCTTACCCCCCGGTCCGCTTAGCAATCAGCCCCAGCATTTT
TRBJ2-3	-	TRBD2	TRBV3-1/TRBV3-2	CASSPTGTRKTDTQYF	TGTGCCAGCAGCCCTACCGGGACTAGGAAGACAGATACGCAGTATTTT
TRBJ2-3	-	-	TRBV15	CATSSALEGTDTQYF	TGTGCCACCAGCAGCGCCCTAGAGGGCACAGATACGCAGTATTTT
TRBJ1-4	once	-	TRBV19	CASSIGGGRFEKLFF	TGTGCCAGTAGTATCGGCGGGGGGCGGTTTGAAAAACTGTTTTTT
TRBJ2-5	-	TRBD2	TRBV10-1	CASSGTSGGGRKETQYF	TGCGCCAGCAGTGGCACTAGCGGGGGGGGGAGGAAGGAGACCCAGTACTTC
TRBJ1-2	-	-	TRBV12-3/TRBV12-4	CASSFTRVYGYTF	TGTGCCAGCAGTTTTACGAGAGTCTATGGCTACACCTTC
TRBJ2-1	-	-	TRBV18	CASSPTPRGSSYNEQFF	TGTGCCAGCTCACCCACGCCCCGGGGTAGCTCCTACAATGAGCAGTTCTTC
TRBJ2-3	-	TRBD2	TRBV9	CASSGPGASGGRLADTQYF	TGTGCCAGCAGCGGTCCCGGGGCTAGCGGGGGGCGATTGGCAGATACGCAGTATTTT
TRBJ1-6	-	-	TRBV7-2	CASSLAGVINSPLHF	TGTGCCAGCAGCTTAGCAGGGGTGATTAATTCACCCCTCCACTTT
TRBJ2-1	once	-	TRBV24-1	CATSDKTVTNNEQFF	TGTGCCACCAGTGATAAGACTGTCACTAACAATGAGCAGTTCTTC
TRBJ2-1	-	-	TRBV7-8	CASSLAGANEQFF	TGTGCCAGCAGCTTAGCAGGGGCCAATGAGCAGTTCTTC
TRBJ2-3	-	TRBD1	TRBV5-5	CASSRTGVDTQYF	TGTGCCAGCAGCAGGACAGGGGTGGATACGCAGTATTTT
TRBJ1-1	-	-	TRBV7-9	CASSPPQGWTEAFF	TGTGCCAGCAGTCCCCCACAGGGTTGGACTGAAGCTTTCTTT
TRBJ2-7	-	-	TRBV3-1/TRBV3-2	CASSHGQEGYEQYF	TGTGCCAGCAGCCACGGACAGGAGGGCTACGAGCAGTACTTC
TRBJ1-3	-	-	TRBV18	CASSLTGLSGNTIYF	TGTGCCAGCTCACTGACAGGTCTCTCTGGAAACACCATATATTTT
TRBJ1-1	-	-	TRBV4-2	CASSTPGHSNTEAFF	TGTGCCAGCAGCACTCCGGGACACTCGAACACTGAAGCTTTCTTT
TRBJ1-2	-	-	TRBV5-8	CASSLEQSNYGYTF	TGTGCCAGCAGCTTGGAACAGTCGAACTATGGCTACACCTTC
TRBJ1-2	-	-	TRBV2	CASAPEGEYGYTF	TGTGCCAGCGCACCAGAGGGGGAATATGGCTACACCTTC
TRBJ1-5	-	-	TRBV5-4	CASSCPWDTNLGSNQPQHF	TGTGCCAGCAGCTGCCCCTGGGACACCAATTTAGGTAGCAATCAGCCCCAGCATTTT